These 18 T cell receptor beta chains share one sample of origin, sequenced in a study of blood T cell repertoires in COVID-19. Clones were read by immunoSEQ multiplex PCR, and TCRdb kept only the in-frame ones, dropping some. The table lists approximately 100,000 clones, approximately 62% of them singletons. The specimen was peripheral blood. The receptors were sampled from a man older than 75 with acute or convalescent COVID-19.

The V call is TRBV6-1, the J call TRBJ1-5; no definite D call. Germline CDR1 is MNHNS and CDR2 is SASEGT. Between the trimmed V and J ends, which lost 2 bases and 5 bases, there was a span of 4 bases. The CDR3 consists of 12 residues. As DNA, the CDR3 is TGTGCCAGCAGTGAATCATATCAGCCCCAGCATTTT. The encoded protein is CASSESYQPQHF.

This rearrangement joins TRBV7-6 to TRBJ2-7; tentative D call: TRBD1 (6 bases). V gave up 6 bases and J gave up 3 bases, with 12 bases separating them. Germline CDR1 is SGHVS and CDR2 is FNYEAQ. This CDR3 has 13 amino acids. CDR3 sequence: CASRNREIYEQYF. The CDR3, as DNA: TGTGCCAGCAGGAACAGGGAGATCTACGAGCAGTACTTC.

This clone has ten or more counts. At one boundary the junction diverges from the germline segment, which might be a read error. This chain uses TRBV7-7 with TRBJ2-1; 8 bases match TRBD2. Germline V gene sequence: CDR1 SSHAT, CDR2 FNYEAQ (reference sequence). The CDR3 is 15 amino acids. CDR3 region: CASSRDLAGGNEQFF. The CDR3 DNA sequence: TGTGCTAGCAGCCGGGACCTAGCGGGTGGGAATGAGCAGTTCTTC.

The chain carries TRBV6-5 and TRBJ1-4, with 9 bases that match TRBD1. This CDR3 spans 14 amino acids. V trimming: 6 bases; J trimming: 3 bases; junction bases outside the gene matches: 2. CDR1 and CDR2 (germline): MNHEY, SVGAGI. The CDR3 loop is CASSRQGANEKLFF. The CDR3 DNA reads TGTGCCAGCAGCCGACAGGGGGCTAATGAAAAACTGTTTTTT.

The genes are TRBV7-9 and TRBJ1-5; D may be TRBD1 (6 bases). The length of the CDR3 is 14 residues. The germline V gene encodes CDR1 SEHNR and CDR2 FQNEAQ (reference sequence). V lost 3 bases to trimming and J lost 6 bases, with 12 bases between them. The chain's CDR3 is CASSFTGIGQPQHF. CDR3 DNA: TGTGCCAGCAGCTTTACAGGGATAGGTCAGCCCCAGCATTTT.

This clone was counted between two and nine times. This chain's CDR3 is CASSQTGANTEAFF. In DNA, the CDR3 is TGTGCCAGCAGCCAGACAGGGGCGAACACTGAAGCTTTCTTT. The V and J genes are TRBV4-2 and TRBJ1-1; 8 bases are shared with TRBD1. Losses at the gene ends were 3 bases for V and 1 base for J; bases not matched to a gene: 1. The CDR3 spans 14 residues. CDR1 is LGHNA and CDR2 is YNFKEQ in the germline V gene.

The chain joins TRBV27 to TRBJ1-2; D perhaps matches TRBD1 (5 bases). Germline V lookup: CDR1 MNHEY, CDR2 SMNVEV (reference sequence). The V and J ends lost 5 bases and 7 bases respectively, with 11 bases between them. The CDR3 is 12 amino acids. The CDR3 is CASSRPGFGYTF. In DNA, the CDR3 is TGTGCCAGCAGTCGCCCAGGGTTTGGCTACACCTTC.

The chain carries TRBV20-1 and TRBJ1-2; TRBD1 matches 7 bases. V was clipped by 3 bases and J by 8 bases; unmatched bases: 3. CDR1 DFQATT and CDR2 SNEGSKA come from the germline V gene (reference sequence). CDR3 size: 11 residues. The CDR3 loop reads CSASTGVGYTF. In nucleotides, the CDR3 is TGCAGTGCTAGCACAGGGGTCGGCTACACCTTC.

The chain links TRBV6-5 to TRBJ2-3; 8 nucleotides align to TRBD2. V was clipped by 4 bases and J by 5 bases; unmatched bases: 8. Germline V CDR1 and CDR2: MNHEY, SVGAGI. The CDR3 sequence is 15 residues long. The CDR3 region has the DNA TGTGCCAGCAGTTCCTCCGGGACTAGTGGAGATACGCAGTATTTT. It translates to CASSSSGTSGDTQYF.

The chain couples TRBV11-2 to TRBJ2-7; TRBD1 matches at 8 bases. Per germline, CDR1 SGHAT and CDR2 FQNNGV. V shed 5 bases, J shed 6 bases, and the junction held 6 bases outside the gene matches. This CDR3 has 13 amino acids. The CDR3 DNA is TGTGCCAGCAGCCTTGACAGGGGCGGCGAGCAGTACTTC. Translation: CASSLDRGGEQYF.

This rearrangement joins TRBV9 to TRBJ2-2; 7 bases match TRBD2. The CDR3 sequence is 17 residues long. The junction had 12 bases not matched to a gene; V was cut back by 0 bases and J by 7 bases. Germline V gives CDR1 SGDLS, CDR2 YYNGEE. CDR3 sequence: CASSVGGGGLFRGELFF. The CDR3 nucleotides read TGTGCCAGCAGCGTAGGTGGTGGGGGACTATTTCGCGGGGAGCTGTTTTTT.

The CDR3 nucleotides read TGTGCCAGCAGTTTCACTGCGGGAGCATCCTCGGCCTACGAGCAGTACTTC. It translates to CASSFTAGASSAYEQYF. The V and J genes are TRBV28 and TRBJ2-7, with 7 bases lining up with TRBD2. CDR1 and CDR2 (germline): MDHEN, SYDVKM. This CDR3 has 17 amino acids. Trimming cost V 3 bases and J 2 bases; bases outside gene matches: 13.

The chain recombines TRBV3-1 (or the pseudogene TRBV3-2) with TRBJ1-2; 9 bases match TRBD1. The CDR3 contains 17 residues. Germline V lookup: CDR1 LGHDT, CDR2 YNNKEL (reference sequence). The junction had 13 bases not matched to a gene; V was cut back by 0 bases and J by 8 bases. CDR3 coding DNA: TGTGCCAGCAGCCAAGATCCTCCACCACAGGGGGCGCTAGGCTACACCTTC. Translated, it gives CASSQDPPPQGALGYTF.

The chain uses TRBV28 and TRBJ2-7, with D perhaps TRBD2 (6 bases). V lost 8 bases to trimming and J lost 2 bases, with 16 bases between them. Germline loops: CDR1 MDHEN, CDR2 SYDVKM. CDR3 size: 14 residues. The CDR3 reads CASVAGGIPYEQYF. The CDR3 DNA sequence: TGTGCCAGCGTGGCCGGAGGGATCCCCTACGAGCAGTACTTC.

CDR3 sequence: CASSLDRAYGELFF. As DNA, the CDR3 is TGTGCCAGCAGCTTAGATAGAGCATACGGGGAGCTGTTTTTT. This chain connects TRBV11-2 to TRBJ2-2; no firm D call. The CDR3 runs to 14 residues. The V gene's germline CDR1 is SGHAT and CDR2 FQNNGV. V dropped 0 bases and J dropped 7 bases, with 9 bases sitting between them.

J is TRBJ2-3 and V is TRBV15, with TRBD2 identical over 12 bases. The CDR3 has 15 amino acids. Trimming cost V 0 bases and J 7 bases; bases outside gene matches: 2. CDR1 is LNHNV, CDR2 YYDKDF, per germline (reference sequence). The CDR3 DNA follows: TGTGCCACCAGCAGAGAAACTAGCGGGAGGAATACGCAGTATTTT. Its translation: CATSRETSGRNTQYF. Full variable domain (outside the CDR3, taken from reference TRBV15 and TRBJ2-3): DAMVIQNPRYQVTQFGKPVTLSCSQTLNHNVMYWYQQKSSQAPKLLFHYYDKDFNNEADTPDNFQSRRPNTSFCFLDIRSPGLGDTAMYLCATSRETSGRNTQYFGPGTRLTVL.

The rearrangement links TRBV4-2 to TRBJ2-5; 7 nucleotides match TRBD2. This CDR3 comprises 15 residues. Germline V lookup: CDR1 LGHNA, CDR2 YNFKEQ. J was trimmed by 1 base and V by 1 base; bases with no gene match: 3. CDR3 residues: CASSQVGLTQETQYF. CDR3 in DNA: TGTGCCAGCAGCCAAGTGGGACTAACCCAAGAGACCCAGTACTTC.

The V gene is TRBV2, the J gene TRBJ2-7; D possibly corresponds to TRBD1 (6 bases). The CDR3 sequence is 13 residues long. Trimming removed 4 bases from V and 2 bases from J, with 9 bases in between. CDR1 and CDR2 from the germline V gene are SNHLY and FYNNEI. Here the CDR3 reads CASSVGTTYEQYF. In DNA form, the CDR3 reads TGTGCCAGCAGTGTGGGGACAACCTACGAGCAGTACTTC.